The rows below give T cell receptor beta chains drawn from one sample of a study of regulatory T cells in long-lasting Graves disease. TCRdb reprocessed the multiplex PCR reads via MiXCR and lists one record per CDR3 protein. Here the sample spans 400,000 to 450,000 distinct CDR3 sequences, about a sixth being singletons. This sample also belongs to another study, concerning T cells in Graves' hyperthyroidism and ophthalmopathy.

This specimen consisted of peripheral blood mononuclear cells (PBMCs), obtained at new diagnosis, from a patient treated with antithyroid drugs. Receptors were obtained from a woman aged 25 to 39 with Graves disease. Each CDR3 is given with its conserved first and last residue. Clone size is not always given. Where it is, it says once, few, many or a class for expanded clones.

v_call	clone_size	j_call	cdr3_aa
TRBV29-1	many	TRBJ2-7	CSVEVSGTGSYEQYF
TRBV7-9	few	TRBJ2-1	CASSPGEGNEQFF
TRBV7-9	few	TRBJ2-2	CARTGSLKSGSGTGELFF
TRBV29-1	many	TRBJ2-1	CSVGGQAGARYNEQFF
TRBV27	many	TRBJ2-7	CASYGLGKMYEQYF
TRBV4-1	few	TRBJ2-1	CASSQVRNEQFF
TRBV7-3	few	TRBJ2-3	CASSSSGRVTDTQYF
TRBV6-1	.	TRBJ2-7	CASSEQDLRNEQYF
TRBV20-1	few	TRBJ2-1	CSARDGNEQFF
TRBV12-3/TRBV12-4	.	TRBJ1-1	CASSRPGQGATEAFF
TRBV7-3	many	TRBJ2-7	CASSFSSGSEQYF
TRBV15	many	TRBJ2-1	CATSRGAGDVEQFF
TRBV5-5	.	TRBJ2-7	CASSLAGGFTPYEQYF
TRBV25-1	.	TRBJ2-3	CASSEGRFGDTQYF
TRBV6-2/TRBV6-3	.	TRBJ1-1	CASSRPLTGGVEAFF
TRBV19	.	TRBJ2-5	CASSGTGRETQYF
TRBV28	many	TRBJ2-3	CASRTRLAGYLAQDTQYF
TRBV7-9	.	TRBJ2-7	CASSHRDTNSYEQYF
TRBV27	many	TRBJ1-2	CASSQKPTGGKRTGYTF
TRBV20-1	many	TRBJ1-3	CSASPSSGNTIYF
TRBV28	many	TRBJ2-4	CASSPGGLAGGNIQYF
TRBV28	many	TRBJ2-7	CASSLRGLLDEQYF
TRBV27	many	TRBJ2-4	CASSLKDGGLSKNIQYF
TRBV12-3/TRBV12-4	many	TRBJ2-5	CASSLSRDQETQYF
TRBV3-1	many	TRBJ1-1	CASSSKRRVTEAFF
TRBV30	many	TRBJ2-1	CAWSVRLGHEQFF